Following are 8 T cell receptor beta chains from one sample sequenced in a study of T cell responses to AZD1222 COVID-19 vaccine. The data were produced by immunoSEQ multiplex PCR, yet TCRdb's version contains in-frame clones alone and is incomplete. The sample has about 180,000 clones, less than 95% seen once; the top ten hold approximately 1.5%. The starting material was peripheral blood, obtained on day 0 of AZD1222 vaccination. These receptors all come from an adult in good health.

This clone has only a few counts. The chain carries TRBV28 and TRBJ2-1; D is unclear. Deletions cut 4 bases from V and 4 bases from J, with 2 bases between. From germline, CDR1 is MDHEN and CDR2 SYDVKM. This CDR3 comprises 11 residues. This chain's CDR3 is CASSSYNEQFF. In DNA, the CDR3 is TGTGCCAGCAGTTCATACAATGAGCAGTTCTTC.

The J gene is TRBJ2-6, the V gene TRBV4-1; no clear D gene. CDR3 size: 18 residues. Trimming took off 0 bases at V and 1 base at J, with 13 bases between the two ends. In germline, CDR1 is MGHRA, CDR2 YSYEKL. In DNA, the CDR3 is TGCGCCAGCAGCCAAGACCTATCAGGACGATCTGGGGCCAACGTCCTGACTTTC. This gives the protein CASSQDLSGRSGANVLTF.

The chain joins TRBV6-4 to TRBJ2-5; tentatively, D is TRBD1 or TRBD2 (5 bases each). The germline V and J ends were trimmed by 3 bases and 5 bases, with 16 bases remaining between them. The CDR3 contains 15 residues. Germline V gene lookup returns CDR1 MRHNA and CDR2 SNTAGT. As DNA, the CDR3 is TGTGCCAGCAGTGAGACTCCTGGGGGTCAGGAGACCCAGTACTTC. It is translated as CASSETPGGQETQYF.

The CDR3 nucleotides read TGTGCCAGCAGTTGGGACAGGATGGCCGCCTACGAGCAGTACTTC. It codes for CASSWDRMAAYEQYF. The gene calls are TRBV6-2 or TRBV6-3 and TRBJ2-7; 8 nucleotides align to TRBD1. The germline CDR1 and CDR2 sequences are MNHEY and SVGEGT. The CDR3 has 15 residues. V dropped 4 bases and J dropped 2; count of bases not matched to a gene: 7.

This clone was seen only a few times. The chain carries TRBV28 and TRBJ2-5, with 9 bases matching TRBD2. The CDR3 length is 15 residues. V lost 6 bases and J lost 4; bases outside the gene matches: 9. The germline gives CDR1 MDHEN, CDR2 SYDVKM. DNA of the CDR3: TGTGCCAGCAGCAGAGTGAGCGGGGGGCGAGAGACCCAGTACTTC. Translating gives CASSRVSGGRETQYF.

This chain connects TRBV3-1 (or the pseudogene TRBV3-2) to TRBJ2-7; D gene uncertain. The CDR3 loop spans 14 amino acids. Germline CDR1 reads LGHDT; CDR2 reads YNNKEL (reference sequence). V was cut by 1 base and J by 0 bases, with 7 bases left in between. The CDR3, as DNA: TGTGCCAGCAGCCAAGGCGACGGCTCCTACGAGCAGTACTTC. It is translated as CASSQGDGSYEQYF.

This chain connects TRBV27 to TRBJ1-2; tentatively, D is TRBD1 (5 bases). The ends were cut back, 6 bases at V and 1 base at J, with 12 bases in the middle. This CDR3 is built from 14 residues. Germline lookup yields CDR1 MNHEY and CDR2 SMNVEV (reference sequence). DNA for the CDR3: TGTGCCAGCAGCCCTCGACAGAATAACTATGGCTACACCTTC. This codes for CASSPRQNNYGYTF.

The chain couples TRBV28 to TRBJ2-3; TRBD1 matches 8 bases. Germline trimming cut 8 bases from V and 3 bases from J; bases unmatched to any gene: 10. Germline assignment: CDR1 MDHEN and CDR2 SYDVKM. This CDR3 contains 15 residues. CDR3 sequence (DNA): TGTGCCAGCCCCGTGGAGACAGGGGTTACAGATACGCAGTATTTT. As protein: CASPVETGVTDTQYF.